This T cell receptor (beta chain) appears in the sequencing data of a study of control samples from healthy donors and cancer patients (TCRdb year 2020). Libraries were prepared through the immunoSEQ multiplex PCR assay. TCRdb took this table from immuneACCESS and kept in-frame rearrangements with V and J called. Such tables lack part of the clones; where checked against another copy, unresolved V genes explain under half of the gap, and the rest is unexplained. Recorded for this sample are over 15,000 clones; roughly 80% of them occurred a single time. Of the sample, under 30% is held by the ten largest clones. Comments on this clone: Its antigen is unknown. No quality values exist for individual bases; no much larger clone is one base distant.

Sequenced: PBMCs. This TCR was recovered from a man older than 75 with head and neck cancer.

CDR3 reads: CAISEFGTGQGKDEQYF. In nucleotides, the sequence is TGTGCCATCAGTGAGTTTGGGACGGGACAGGGGAAAGACGAGCAGTACTTC. The chain couples TRBV10-3 to TRBJ2-7; the central 10 bases match TRBD1. Its CDR3 holds 17 amino acids, cysteine through phenylalanine. Only the CDR3 part of the read is kept: 51 bases, read in frame from the first base. V has 1 base trimmed and J has 5 bases trimmed; junction bases matching no gene number 11. CDR1 ENHRY and CDR2 SYGVKD are derived from the germline V gene.